This TCR beta chain was identified during a study of cytomegalovirus exposure and HLA in healthy donors. General study findings and limits: The productive fraction for most TCR beta V segments was about 87% or about 30% in an earlier analysis. A later analysis reported that several of the most significant clusters appeared to be linked to common viral pathogens, among them Epstein-Barr virus.

Germline V gene sequence: CDR1 LGHNA, CDR2 YNFKEQ. With V trimmed by 5 bases and J by 5 bases, 7 bases remained unmatched. This CDR3 is 15 amino acids long. With 60 Vbeta and 13 Jbeta primers, the PCR was carried out. Sequenced by immunoSEQ multiplex PCR; TCRdb stores in-frame clones only, minus some. The sample contains some 130,000 clones, about 80% of which appear only once. This clone appeared a single time. Its antigen is as yet unknown. The source material was PBMCs. The TCR sequence derives from a male donor in good health and CMV-seronegative. This chain links TRBV4-2 with TRBJ2-1; 9 nucleotides agree with TRBD2. CDR3 protein: CASSGDGLANNEQFF. In DNA, the CDR3 is TGTGCCAGCAGCGGTGACGGACTAGCGAACAATGAGCAGTTCTTC.